The clone carrying this T cell receptor beta chain was detected a few times. What it recognizes is unknown. A second roughly 6 to 11 cycle PCR used barcoded and J-beta primers. MiXCR, run by TCRdb on the 5' RACE reads, gives a single entry per CDR3 protein. Among about 760,000 distinct CDR3 sequences listed, roughly 25% were seen once. V gave up 4 bases and J gave up 3 bases; unmatched junction bases: 6. From germline, CDR1 is SGHRS and CDR2 YFSETQ. This CDR3 has 14 residues. The sample belongs to a study of blood T cells in healthy people across ages. Samples had at least 7 million PBMCs isolated from them. General observations from the study: Strong correlation existed between TCR beta diversity and naive T cell percentage. Long-lived donors exceeded aged donors in naive CD4+ cells and diversity.

The same sample was also used in a study of T cells of mothers and their children. Turning to that study: For cDNA synthesis, the complete extracted RNA was used (1.5 ug per 15 ul).

What was sequenced was blood. This receptor was taken from a boy aged 5-17 years in good health. J is TRBJ1-1 and V is TRBV5-1; TRBD1 agrees at 7 bases. CDR3 DNA sequence: TGCGCCAGCAGCCCGGGACAGACCGACACTGAAGCTTTCTTT. Translated, it gives CASSPGQTDTEAFF.